This entry lists 5 T cell receptor beta chains sequenced from one sample in a study of Ad26.COV2.S vaccination and SARS-CoV-2 variants. Treatment described: approximately 18 received Ad26.COV2.S at low or high dose, single or two shots; roughly 5 received placebo; per-sample allocation not given. The investigators took samples on day 63 after the first vaccine or placebo injection. Profiled with immunoSEQ multiplex PCR; TCRdb holds only in-frame clones, not every one. The sample consists of 440,000 or so clones, 80% to 90% of them appearing once. The sequencing here drew on peripheral blood, taken in a trial of Ad26.COV2.S vaccine versus placebo. The receptor set was obtained from a person aged 18-60 years who received the Ad26.COV2.S COVID-19 vaccine or a placebo.

The chain carries TRBV7-9 and TRBJ2-1, with TRBD2 as a possible D gene (5 bases). V was cut by 4 bases and J by 12 bases, with 16 bases left in between. Germline V gives CDR1 SEHNR, CDR2 FQNEAQ (reference sequence). The CDR3 is 13 amino acids. For the CDR3, the DNA is TGTGCCAGCAGCTCAAAGGCCGGAGGAGCGCAGTTCTTC. Amino acids: CASSSKAGGAQFF. Drawing the rest from reference TRBV7-9 and TRBJ2-1, the complete variable domain is DTGVSQNPRHKITKRGQNVTFRCDPISEHNRLYWYRQTLGQGPEFLTYFQNEAQLEKSRLLSDRFSAERPKGSFSTLEIQRTEQGDSAMYLCASSSKAGGAQFFGPGTRLTVL.

V gene TRBV7-9 combines with J gene TRBJ1-5, with 8 bases matching TRBD1. V lost 2 bases, J lost 15 bases, and 9 bases stayed unmatched. The CDR3 is made up of 13 amino acids. Germline assignment: CDR1 SEHNR and CDR2 FQNEAQ (reference sequence). The CDR3 DNA reads as TGTGCCAGCAGCTTATCCACAGGGGGTGTTTCGCATTTT. Its translation is CASSLSTGGVSHF.

This chain joins TRBV29-1 and TRBJ2-1, with 9 bases lining up with TRBD2. This CDR3 has 15 residues. Losses at the gene ends were 1 base for V and 4 bases for J; bases not matched to a gene: 5. The germline V gene encodes CDR1 SQVTM and CDR2 ANQGSEA. The CDR3 region is CSVEGLGLAYNEQFF. The CDR3 DNA reads as TGCAGCGTTGAAGGTCTTGGACTAGCGTACAATGAGCAGTTCTTC.

The V call is TRBV7-9, the J call TRBJ1-5; tentatively, D is TRBD1 (5 bases). Deletions cut 4 bases from V and 9 bases from J, with 10 bases between. Per the germline V gene, CDR1 is SEHNR and CDR2 is FQNEAQ (reference sequence). The CDR3 sequence is 12 residues long. CDR3 nucleotide sequence: TGTGCCAGCAGCTCAGGTAGGGGGCCCCAGCATTTT. This sequence encodes CASSSGRGPQHF.

This clone has just one count. The chain carries TRBV9 and TRBJ1-2; 8 bases are shared with TRBD1. Losses at the gene ends were 4 bases for V and 8 bases for J; bases not matched to a gene: 10. This CDR3 has 14 amino acids. Looked up from germline, CDR1 is SGDLS and CDR2 is YYNGEE. CDR3 DNA: TGTGCCAGCAGCTCCCGGGACAGGCCTGGGGGCTACACCTTC. It specifies CASSSRDRPGGYTF. The full variable domain, rest sourced from reference TRBV9 and TRBJ1-2, is DSGVTQTPKHLITATGQRVTLRCSPRSGDLSVYWYQQSLDQGLQFLIQYYNGEERAKGNILERFSAQQFPDLHSELNLSSLELGDSALYFCASSSRDRPGGYTFGSGTRLTVV.